This TCR beta chain is drawn from a study of cytomegalovirus exposure and HLA in healthy donors. Study-wide context: Approximately 80 million unique TCRs, all from HLA-typed donors, were included in an early release of the data. Study-wide results and limits: It is likely that the observed cluster of highly shared sequence variants was a sequencing artifact. Productive rates of about 90% or about 30% were seen for most TCR beta V segments in an earlier analysis. It was reportedly the case that the classifier diagnosed cytomegalovirus status with high specificity and sensitivity.

The CDR3 contains 16 residues. V shed 1 base and J shed 5 bases, with 14 bases lying between them. Germline V gene data show CDR1 as SGHTA and CDR2 as FQGNSA. PCR amplification relied on 60 Vbeta primers (plus 13 Jbeta primers). Sequencing was performed with immunoSEQ multiplex PCR; in TCRdb, only in-frame clones are kept and a portion is missing. The sample has some 74,000 clones; about 78% are singletons. Regarding this clone: Its specificity is unknown.

This TCR was sampled from a male donor in good health and CMV-seronegative. The genes are TRBV7-2 and TRBJ1-4; no reliable D call. The sample consisted of PBMCs. CDR3 coding DNA: TGTGCCAGCAGCTTAGGCTCCGGAGGATTCAATGAAAAACTGTTTTTT. Translated, it gives CASSLGSGGFNEKLFF. The entire variable domain, with the rest obtained from reference TRBV7-2 and TRBJ1-4, is as follows: GAGVSQSPSNKVTEKGKDVELRCDPISGHTALYWYRQSLGQGLEFLIYFQGNSAPDKSGLPSDRFSAERTGGSVSTLTIQRTQQEDSAVYLCASSLGSGGFNEKLFFGSGTQLSVL.